The clone carrying this T cell receptor beta chain rates as medium-sized (0.01 to 0.1%). This entry comes from a study of tumor-infiltrating lymphocytes in oesophageal squamous cell carcinoma. The ends lost 1 base at V and 6 bases at J; junction bases unmatched: 8. The CDR3 runs to 16 residues. TCRdb ran MiXCR on the PCR reads and lists one entry per CDR3 protein. The sample lists over 15,000 distinct CDR3 sequences; 45% to 50% were seen once. The sequenced sample was esophageal tumor tissue. This receptor was identified in a male donor with esophageal squamous cell carcinoma. This sequence joins TRBV12-3 or TRBV12-4 and TRBJ2-2, with 7 bases identical to TRBD2. CDR3 sequence: CASSLVVGGPAGELFF. The CDR3 DNA sequence: TGTGCCAGCAGTTTAGTTGTGGGAGGGCCCGCCGGGGAGCTGTTTTTT.